The rows below give T cell receptor beta chains drawn from one sample of a study of blood T cell repertoires in COVID-19. This table comes from immunoSEQ multiplex PCR, and its TCRdb copy is limited to in-frame clones, with some not included. The table lists a few hundred thousand clones, 65% to 90% of them singletons, with 3.5% to 4% in the top ten. The specimen was PBMCs or T cells enriched from blood (not recorded which). These receptors were collected from a woman aged 40 to 55 with acute COVID-19. The conserved cysteine and the conserved F or W are not part of the CDR3 here. Fields, in order: clone size, J gene, V gene, CDR3 protein. Rows give clone size only sometimes, using once, few, many, or a class for an expanded clone.

>NA|TRBJ2-5|TRBV4-1
ASSQESQGGETQY
>NA|TRBJ1-2|TRBV24-1
ATSDSGQGSGYT
>NA|TRBJ2-1|TRBV5-1
ASSLGLAGRDEQF
>NA|TRBJ2-7|TRBV6-1
ASSEALQGAHEQY
>NA|TRBJ1-2|TRBV9
ASSARTGIYGYT
>NA|TRBJ2-5|TRBV6-5
ASSARRREMETQY
>NA|TRBJ1-1|TRBV12-3/TRBV12-4
ASSRQGPGAF
>NA|TRBJ1-5|TRBV4-1
ASSPSGTLGNQPQH
>NA|TRBJ2-6|TRBV27
ASTVGQGIAGANVLT
>NA|TRBJ1-1|TRBV28
ASSYVRGDGTEAF
>few|TRBJ2-1|TRBV9
ASSVDWGGINEQF
>NA|TRBJ1-6|TRBV5-1
ASSLVLQGVVPYNSPLH
>NA|TRBJ2-7|TRBV28
ASFPAMSSYEQY
>NA|TRBJ2-1|TRBV10-3
AISVDSNEQF
>NA|TRBJ2-5|TRBV6-5
ASGRGTQY
>NA|TRBJ2-7|TRBV5-5
ASSIQIGTAYEQY
>NA|TRBJ2-1|TRBV4-1
ASRRTSGSYNEQF
>NA|TRBJ2-1|TRBV27
ASRAGSYNEQF
>NA|TRBJ2-5|TRBV7-9
ASSLTSGRGETQY
>once|TRBJ2-3|TRBV15
ATSRDRQAPADTQY
>NA|TRBJ2-3|TRBV19
ASSIRLAGRVDTQY
>few|TRBJ1-5|TRBV24-1
ATSDTGSDSNQPQH
>NA|TRBJ1-2|TRBV5-6
ASSGDSEGYT
>NA|TRBJ2-3|TRBV29-1
SVDLQGTDTQY
>NA|TRBJ2-7|TRBV20-1
SASLGRVQPHEQY
>NA|TRBJ2-7|TRBV27
ASSWAGGSYEQY
>once|TRBJ2-7|TRBV21-1
ASSPYEQY
>NA|TRBJ1-6|TRBV7-9
ASSLESITSPLH
>NA|TRBJ2-7|TRBV11-2
ASSLEPGTAIMSSYEQY
>few|TRBJ2-1|TRBV28
ASFRLADNEQF
>NA|TRBJ2-3|TRBV13
ASSLGTSGRAGTQY
>once|TRBJ2-5|TRBV5-1
ASSLSQGPGETQY
>NA|TRBJ2-2|TRBV18
ASSPETGNTGELF
>NA|TRBJ2-1|TRBV7-9
ASSLTGTSNEQF
>NA|TRBJ2-1|TRBV19
ASSRGGTGITEQF
>NA|TRBJ2-2|TRBV27
ASSLLVAGAAGELF
>many|TRBJ2-2|TRBV2
ATTGGEAGELF
>NA|TRBJ2-1|TRBV18
ASSPGLAVNEQF
>NA|TRBJ2-3|TRBV15
ATSTGRGQVVGTDTQY
>NA|TRBJ2-7|TRBV6-5
ASSYRAGNYEQY
>NA|TRBJ2-3|TRBV27
ASKSFTDSSTDTQY
>NA|TRBJ2-1|TRBV14
ASTPLAGTSQF
>NA|TRBJ2-7|TRBV5-1
ASSSLAGATYEQY